This T cell receptor (beta chain) was profiled in a study of blood T cell repertoires in COVID-19. Study at large: Samples representing acute and convalescent COVID-19 were sourced from the United States, Italy and Spain. Nucleic acid was either cDNA or gDNA, and it came from T cells, B-cell-depleted T cells, or PBMCs.

V lost 7 bases and J 6 bases, leaving 13 bases between the germline ends. The CDR3 sequence is 12 residues long. In the original processing: How many nucleated cells were present was estimated from reference gene primer amplification. The method was immunoSEQ multiplex PCR; TCRdb's version includes in-frame clones alone and lacks a portion of them. V, J and clone size were drawn from that table, and D and trimming were deduced from the DNA. The repertoire holds approximately 74,000 clones, with approximately 86% as singletons. This clonotype was sampled from a man between 70 and 80 years old with acute or convalescent COVID-19. The sequenced sample was peripheral blood. The rearrangement links TRBV12-3 or TRBV12-4 to TRBJ2-7; D may be TRBD1 (8 bases). For the CDR3, the DNA is TGTGCCAGCACTACAGGGGGGGGCGAGCAGTACTTC. It translates to CASTTGGGEQYF.